This T cell receptor (beta chain) was profiled in a study of control samples from healthy donors and cancer patients. TCRdb's table, derived via immunoSEQ multiplex PCR, lists solely in-frame clones and lacks some. The data hold roughly 95,000 clones, with roughly 90% observed a single time. The CDR3 totals 12 residues. Looked up from germline, CDR1 is MNHEY and CDR2 is SVGAGI. The sample comprised blood. The sequence was obtained from a woman between 25 and 40 years old in good health. V gene TRBV6-5 combines with J gene TRBJ2-1; tentative D call: TRBD1 (9 bases). As DNA, the CDR3 is TGTGCTAGCGGGACAGGGTTCTCTGAGCAGTTCTTC. Translated, it gives CASGTGFSEQFF.